These 2 T cell receptor beta chains share one sample of origin, sequenced in a study of T cells in Graves' hyperthyroidism and ophthalmopathy. RNA transcripts yielded amplified TCR beta CDR3 regions. During a first-round RT-PCR of the TCR CDR3, the HTBI primer set was used. TCRdb re-analysed the multiplex PCR reads in MiXCR, keeping a single row per CDR3 protein. The data contain 660,000 or so distinct CDR3 sequences, 45% of them singletons. Sequencing was performed on peripheral blood or thyroid tissue (not recorded which). The receptors were sampled from an adult man with Graves' disease, either hyperthyroidism or ophthalmopathy (not recorded which).

This clonotype occurred many times. V gene TRBV10-3 combines with J gene TRBJ1-2, with D hard to call. Deletions cut 5 bases from V and 2 bases from J, with 9 bases between. The germline gives CDR1 ENHRY, CDR2 SYGVKD. The CDR3 spans 13 residues. The CDR3 sequence is CAISQTGNYGYTF. For the CDR3, the DNA is TGTGCCATCAGTCAGACTGGAAACTATGGCTACACCTTC.

This clonotype appeared many times. The rearrangement links TRBV7-9 to TRBJ2-2; D is undetermined. The CDR3 covers 13 residues. CDR1 and CDR2 (germline): SEHNR, FQNEAQ (reference sequence). The V gene lost 1 base and the J gene lost 1 base, with 1 base spanning the gap. CDR3 coding DNA: TGTGCCAGCAGCTTAGAGAACACCGGGGAGCTGTTTTTT. Its translation: CASSLENTGELFF.